The present T cell receptor (beta chain) was sequenced within a study of vaccination and CD4 T cells after COVID-19. The overall study: The peptides that stimulated the cells were overlapping spike peptides from SARS-CoV-2, HCoV-NL63, HCoV-OC43 and HCoV-229E. Study results and limitations: Post-infection sampling omitted early timepoints and covered relatively few convalescent patients. The study found median SARS-CoV-2-reactive clonotypes rising from approximately 21 to 38, not significantly.

Cultured CD4+ T cell DNA was sequenced using the Oncomine TCR Beta short-read assay. TCRdb fed the PCR reads into MiXCR, producing one record per CDR3 protein. Among about 15,000 distinct CDR3 sequences, 50% to 75% were seen once, and the ten largest hold 6.2%. Germline V CDR1 and CDR2: SNHLY, FYNNEI. CDR3 length equals 16 residues. The ends lost 6 bases at V and 11 bases at J; junction bases unmatched: 15. Described treatment: approximately 11-day PBMC culture with coronavirus spike peptide pools or control peptides (ViraFEST assay). Comment on this clonotype: Its specificity is not known.

The gene calls are TRBV2 and TRBJ1-4; the match to TRBD1 covers 10 bases. The sequence was collected from a human donor who had recovered from COVID-19. Sequencing input: CD4+ T cells from blood, cultured in vitro. This CDR3 reads CASRAPGTGDTEKLFF. The CDR3 DNA sequence: TGTGCCAGCAGGGCCCCCGGGACAGGGGATACCGAGAAACTGTTTTTT.